These 32 T cell receptor beta chains share one sample of origin, sequenced in a study of CD8+CD57+ T cells in acquired aplastic anemia (dated by TCRdb to between 2018 and 2020). The patients picked for sequencing were ones in whom flow cytometry had shown an expansion of CD8+CD57+ cells. Data came from an Illumina HiSeq 2000. Genomic DNA served as template for TCR beta VDJ combination and CDR3 sequence profiling. The public reads were run again by TCRdb, first through fastp at Q25 and then through MiXCR, and only productive beta chains were kept. When rows share a CDR3 protein, they turn into one entry using the most common DNA and genes. The sample contains tens of thousands of distinct CDR3 sequences, roughly 69% of them found a single time. Together, the top ten hold 45% to 75% of the sample. The sequencing sample was made of sorted CD4+, CD8+, or CD8+CD57+ T cells (not recorded which) from PBMCs. The source is a human donor with aplastic anemia.

The J gene is TRBJ2-2, the V gene TRBV19; D is uncertain. The CDR3 consists of 14 residues. The germline V gene has CDR1 LNHDA and CDR2 SQIVND (reference sequence). Trimming took off 4 bases at V and 3 bases at J, with 9 bases between the two ends. The CDR3 DNA sequence: TGTGCCAGTAGTAGGGTCAGCTACACCGGGGAGCTGTTTTTT. This translates into CASSRVSYTGELFF.

The rearrangement uses TRBV9 and TRBJ2-2; no firm D call. The length of the CDR3 is 12 residues. Looked up from germline, CDR1 is SGDLS and CDR2 is YYNGEE. V was pared by 0 bases and J by 7 bases, with 4 bases between. The DNA of the CDR3 is TGTGCCAGCAGCGTAGTTGGCGGGGAGCTGTTTTTT. It specifies CASSVVGGELFF.

Only one count was recorded for this clonotype. V and J are TRBV20-1 and TRBJ2-2; D is unclear. V lost 6 bases and J 0 bases, leaving 2 bases between the germline ends. CDR3 length: 11 residues. Germline V gene sequence: CDR1 DFQATT, CDR2 SNEGSKA (reference sequence). In nucleotides, the CDR3 is TGCAGTGCCACGAACACCGGGGAGCTGTTTTTT. It is translated as CSATNTGELFF.

Points on this clonotype: A much larger clone lies one base from this, so it may be a read error. V is TRBV12-3 or TRBV12-4 and J is TRBJ2-3, with a weak D call TRBD1 (6 bases). The CDR3 runs 16 residues. Trimming cost V 1 base and J 0 bases, with 11 bases left between them. The CDR3 DNA is TGTGCCAGCAGTTTAGAGGGGGATCCCAGCACAGATACGCAGTATTTT. Translated: CASSLEGDPSTDTQYF.

The gene calls are TRBV15 and TRBJ2-7; 10 bases fit TRBD1. CDR3 length: 14 amino acids. With V trimmed by 2 bases and J by 3 bases, 1 base remained unmatched. CDR1 and CDR2 (germline): LNHNV, YYDKDF (reference sequence). The CDR3 nucleotides are TGTGCCACCAGCAGACGGACAGGGGGCTACGAGCAGTACTTC. Translating gives CATSRRTGGYEQYF.

This clonotype showed up just a few times. The chain combines TRBV15 with TRBJ2-5; the D is unclear. The CDR3 loop spans 12 amino acids. V lost 1 base and J 5 bases, leaving 5 bases between the germline ends. Germline CDR1 LNHNV, CDR2 YYDKDF (reference sequence). CDR3 bases: TGTGCCACCAGCAGAGCCAGGGAGACCCAGTACTTC. Its translation is CATSRARETQYF.

The V and J genes are TRBV29-1 and TRBJ2-7, with a weak D call TRBD1 (5 bases). Germline values: CDR1 SQVTM, CDR2 ANQGSEA. Trimming removed 4 bases from V and 2 bases from J, with 12 bases in between. This CDR3 region has 13 residues. In DNA form, the CDR3 reads TGCAGCGTTGCGGCAGGGAACGCCTACGAGCAGTACTTC. Translation: CSVAAGNAYEQYF.

As to this clonotype: Germline and junction disagree at one end, which may indicate a read error. The rearrangement joins TRBV25-1 to TRBJ1-6; 7 bases match TRBD1. The germline V gene encodes CDR1 MGHDK and CDR2 SYGVNS. This CDR3 comprises 15 residues. CDR3 bases: TGCGCCAGCAGCCAGGGGGGGACGGTGAATTCACCCCTCCACTTT. It codes for CASSQGGTVNSPLHF.

The V call is TRBV20-1, the J call TRBJ1-4; D is unresolved. The CDR3 is 13 residues long. Per germline, CDR1 DFQATT and CDR2 SNEGSKA (reference sequence). V lost 4 bases and J lost 7, with 13 bases in between. The DNA of the CDR3 is TGCAGTGCTAAAGGCGCTGCGGGTGAAAAACTGTTTTTT. It yields the protein CSAKGAAGEKLFF.

The J gene is TRBJ2-5, the V gene TRBV15, with D perhaps matching TRBD1 (6 bases). CDR1 and CDR2 from the germline V gene are LNHNV and YYDKDF (reference sequence). Trimming shortened V by 0 bases and J by 5 bases, and 16 bases separated the two germline ends. CDR3 length: 16 amino acids. CDR3 in DNA: TGTGCCACCAGCAGAGAGGGACACAACACCGGGGAGACCCAGTACTTC. It specifies CATSREGHNTGETQYF.

This chain joins TRBV13 and TRBJ1-2, with D maybe TRBD1 (5 bases). V was cut by 0 bases and J by 4 bases, with 12 bases left in between. The CDR3 has 15 residues. Germline assignment: CDR1 PRHDT and CDR2 FYEKMQ (reference sequence). The CDR3 nucleotides are TGTGCCAGCAGCTTAGGGACAGCTATTTCCTATGGCTACACCTTC. It encodes CASSLGTAISYGYTF.

The J gene is TRBJ2-2, the V gene TRBV24-1; no definite D call. Germline assignment: CDR1 KGHDR and CDR2 SFDVKD. V dropped 4 bases and J dropped 3 bases, with 11 bases sitting between them. CDR3 length: 15 amino acids. The CDR3 spells CATSDPDGDTGELFF. CDR3 DNA: TGTGCCACCAGTGACCCCGACGGTGACACCGGGGAGCTGTTTTTT.

The chain combines TRBV2 with TRBJ2-7, with TRBD1 identical over 8 bases. CDR3 size: 14 residues. Per the germline V gene, CDR1 is SNHLY and CDR2 is FYNNEI. V shed 7 bases, J shed 5 bases, and the junction held 10 bases outside the gene matches. The CDR3 loop is CASIGDRTGDEQYF. CDR3 DNA sequence: TGTGCCAGCATAGGGGACAGGACCGGTGACGAGCAGTACTTC. Using reference TRBV2 and TRBJ2-7 for the parts outside the CDR3, the full variable domain is EPEVTQTPSHQVTQMGQEVILRCVPISNHLYFYWYRQILGQKVEFLVSFYNNEISEKSEIFDDQFSVERPDGSNFTLKIRSTKLEDSAMYFCASIGDRTGDEQYFGPGTRLTVT.

In the case of this clonotype: Germline is not matched at one junction end, which may reflect a read error. The CDR3 reads CGSSQTANYGYTF. CDR3 DNA: TGTGGCAGTAGCCAGACTGCTAACTATGGCTACACCTTC. This chain uses TRBV19 with TRBJ1-2; D uncertain. The germline V gene has CDR1 LNHDA and CDR2 SQIVND (reference sequence). The CDR3 sequence is 13 residues long.

This clonotype was counted a few times. The CDR3 loop is CATSDSRQGAREKLFF. The CDR3 nucleotides read TGTGCCACCAGTGATTCGCGACAGGGGGCAAGGGAAAAACTGTTTTTT. The rearrangement joins TRBV24-1 to TRBJ1-4, with 10 bases lining up with TRBD1. CDR3 length equals 16 residues. In germline, CDR1 is KGHDR, CDR2 SFDVKD. Trimming cost V 2 bases and J 8 bases; bases outside gene matches: 7.

This clonotype showed up just a few times. This may stem from a read error, because a much larger clone lies one nucleotide away. The conserved phenylalanine or tryptophan normally closing the CDR3 is absent here, so this likely arose from a read error. V usage is TRBV9 and J usage is TRBJ2-1, with 7 bases aligning to TRBD2. V lost 0 bases to trimming and J lost 4 bases; unmatched junction nucleotides: 4. CDR3 length: 15 amino acids. Germline V lookup: CDR1 SGDLS, CDR2 YYNGEE. The CDR3 coding sequence is TGTGCCAGCAGCGTAGATATAGCGGGTTACAATGAGCAGTTCCTC. Protein product: CASSVDIAGYNEQFL.

Comment on this clonotype: This could be a read error, since a much larger clone is one nucleotide away. The V gene is TRBV14, the J gene TRBJ2-7; 10 bases align to TRBD1. This CDR3 spans 15 amino acids. Germline V gene sequence: CDR1 SGHDN, CDR2 FVKESK. The CDR3 nucleotides are TGTGCCAGCGGCCAAGAGACAGGGGGCTTCTACGAGCAGTACTTC. Translation: CASGQETGGFYEQYF.

The chain carries TRBV20-1 and TRBJ1-2; 7 bases align to TRBD1. The CDR3 totals 13 residues. J was trimmed by 4 bases and V by 3 bases; bases with no gene match: 5. CDR1 is DFQATT and CDR2 is SNEGSKA in the germline V gene (reference sequence). In nucleotides, the CDR3 is TGCAGTGCTAGCCTGGGACAGAGCTATGGCTACACCTTC. It is translated as CSASLGQSYGYTF.

V gene TRBV7-3 combines with J gene TRBJ2-6; no clear D. With 4 bases removed from V and 1 base from J, the gap between germline ends came to 5 bases. This CDR3 has 14 amino acids. Germline V gene sequence: CDR1 SGHTA, CDR2 FQGTGA. The CDR3 sequence: CASSSESGANVLTF. The CDR3 DNA sequence: TGTGCCAGCAGCTCGGAATCTGGGGCCAACGTCCTGACTTTC.

In this sample, this clonotype turned up many times. The rearrangement joins TRBV7-9 to TRBJ1-1; TRBD1 is a possible D gene (5 bases). V dropped 1 base and J dropped 10 bases, with 19 bases sitting between them. CDR3 length: 15 residues. Germline V gene sequence: CDR1 SEHNR, CDR2 FQNEAQ (reference sequence). CDR3 protein: CASSLDDSGGRRAFF. The CDR3 region has the DNA TGTGCCAGCAGCTTAGATGACTCGGGGGGGAGGAGAGCTTTCTTT.

This sequence joins TRBV7-8 and TRBJ2-2; no reliable D call. V lost 1 base and J 1 base, leaving 4 bases between the germline ends. Germline values: CDR1 SGHVS, CDR2 FQNEAQ. There are 14 residues in the CDR3. The CDR3 DNA sequence: TGTGCCAGCAGCTTAGGGAGGAACACCGGGGAGCTGTTTTTT. This encodes CASSLGRNTGELFF.

J is TRBJ2-7 and V is TRBV9, with 9 bases identical to TRBD1. Trimming cost V 4 bases and J 2 bases; bases outside gene matches: 16. Germline lookup yields CDR1 SGDLS and CDR2 YYNGEE. The length of the CDR3 is 18 residues. The CDR3 DNA reads TGTGCCAGCAGCAACGTTGGACAGGGGAAAAGAACACCCTACGAGCAGTACTTC. It is translated as CASSNVGQGKRTPYEQYF.

The chain combines TRBV20-1 with TRBJ1-1; 8 bases are a match to TRBD1. Germline CDR1 and CDR2: DFQATT and SNEGSKA (reference sequence). The CDR3 contains 15 residues. Trimming cost V 2 bases and J 0 bases; bases outside gene matches: 5. The CDR3 DNA reads TGCAGTGCTAGATCGGACAGGGACCTGAACACTGAAGCTTTCTTT. Protein product: CSARSDRDLNTEAFF.

This clonotype was detected only a few times. The V gene is TRBV7-6, the J gene TRBJ1-1; no clear D gene. The CDR3 spans 13 residues. The V and J ends lost 1 base and 1 base respectively, with 4 bases between them. The germline CDR1 and CDR2 sequences are SGHVS and FNYEAQ. The CDR3 DNA follows: TGTGCCAGCAGCTTAGGGCGGAACACTGAAGCTTTCTTT. It codes for CASSLGRNTEAFF.

This clonotype was seen only a few times. The chain is built from TRBV6-1 and TRBJ2-1; D is unresolved. This CDR3 is 15 amino acids long. Deletions cut 5 bases from V and 0 bases from J, with 11 bases between. Per germline, CDR1 MNHNS and CDR2 SASEGT. The CDR3 DNA reads as TGTGCCAGCAGTCCCCTACAGAGCTCCTACAATGAGCAGTTCTTC. This encodes CASSPLQSSYNEQFF.

The V and J genes are TRBV2 and TRBJ2-7, with TRBD1 matching 7 bases. V trimming: 6 bases; J trimming: 5 bases; junction bases outside the gene matches: 7. Germline V gives CDR1 SNHLY, CDR2 FYNNEI. CDR3 size: 13 residues. The CDR3 sequence is CASSAWQGDEQYV. CDR3 nucleotides: TGTGCCAGCAGCGCGTGGCAGGGGGACGAGCAGTACGTC.

This clonotype showed up many times. The rearrangement links TRBV20-1 to TRBJ1-1; D ambiguous. The V end was cut by 3 bases, the J end by 3 bases, with 8 bases between. Germline V gene lookup returns CDR1 DFQATT and CDR2 SNEGSKA (reference sequence). The CDR3 covers 12 residues. The CDR3 sequence: CSARKGYTEAFF. The CDR3 DNA follows: TGCAGTGCTAGGAAGGGTTACACTGAAGCTTTCTTT.

The chain joins TRBV15 to TRBJ1-2, with TRBD1 as a possible D gene (6 bases). Germline V lookup: CDR1 LNHNV, CDR2 YYDKDF (reference sequence). V dropped 7 bases and J dropped 4 bases, with 16 bases sitting between them. The CDR3 has 14 amino acids. CDR3 sequence (DNA): TGTGCCACCACCTACCCGGGGGCTAGCTATGGCTACACCTTC. Translated: CATTYPGASYGYTF.

Comments on this clonotype: Relative to the germline gene, one junction end is altered; a read error may explain this. This chain connects TRBV7-9 to TRBJ2-5; D may be TRBD2 (5 bases). Germline lookup yields CDR1 SEHNR and CDR2 FQNEAQ (reference sequence). The CDR3 totals 11 residues. CDR3 protein: CASSFGETRYF. The CDR3 DNA reads TGTGCCAGCAGCTTCGGGGAGACCCGGTACTTC.

V usage is TRBV4-1 and J usage is TRBJ1-1, with D uncertain. This CDR3 comprises 13 residues. V lost 3 bases and J 5 bases, leaving 10 bases between the germline ends. Germline V gene data show CDR1 as MGHRA and CDR2 as YSYEKL. The CDR3 reads CASSQGTVTEAFF. The CDR3 bases are TGCGCCAGCAGCCAGGGAACAGTTACTGAAGCTTTCTTT.

CDR3 coding DNA: TGCGCCAGCAGCTTGGGACAGGGAAGCACTGAAGCTTTCTTT. Protein sequence: CASSLGQGSTEAFF. The chain combines TRBV5-1 with TRBJ1-1; 7 bases are a match to TRBD1. Losses at the gene ends were 0 bases for V and 4 bases for J; bases not matched to a gene: 3. The germline gives CDR1 SGHRS, CDR2 YFSETQ. The CDR3 has 14 amino acids.

This clonotype has at least ten counts. CDR3 nucleotide sequence: TGCAGCGTGACTGACAGATACACAGATACGCAGTATTTT. Translated: CSVTDRYTDTQYF. The rearrangement uses TRBV29-1 and TRBJ2-3, with D possibly being TRBD1 (5 bases). CDR1 is SQVTM and CDR2 is ANQGSEA in the germline V gene. This CDR3 comprises 13 residues. Trimming shortened V by 6 bases and J by 2 bases, and 12 bases separated the two germline ends.